Sequencing of this T cell receptor (beta chain) was carried out in a study of beta chain features in type 1 diabetes. Study overall: Examination covered around 110 million sorted cells spanning all samples.

Isolation of CD4+ naive, central memory, regulatory and stem cell-like memory cells was achieved by sorting via CD45RO/CCR7/CD25/CD127/CD95/CD27. This clone appeared a few times. The antigen remains undetermined. Every bit of the isolated RNA underwent reverse transcription, so sequencing read expressed TCRB transcripts. Produced via immunoSEQ multiplex PCR; TCRdb's table is partial and in-frame only. The sample carries 150,000 to 200,000 clones, around 63% recorded once. Points from the study as a whole: Across all four CD4+ subsets, people with type 1 diabetes showed modestly shorter TCRB CDR3s.

CDR3 length: 15 amino acids. V was trimmed by 2 bases and J by 4 bases, leaving 17 bases between them. In germline, CDR1 is SQVTM, CDR2 ANQGSEA. The clonotype was recovered from a man aged 25 to 45 with type 1 diabetes. The chain couples TRBV29-1 to TRBJ1-1, with D maybe TRBD1 (6 bases). Input material: naive CD4+ T cells from blood. The CDR3 DNA follows: TGCAGCGTTGAATCGGGCAATACAGGGACCACTGAAGCTTTCTTT. It is translated as CSVESGNTGTTEAFF.